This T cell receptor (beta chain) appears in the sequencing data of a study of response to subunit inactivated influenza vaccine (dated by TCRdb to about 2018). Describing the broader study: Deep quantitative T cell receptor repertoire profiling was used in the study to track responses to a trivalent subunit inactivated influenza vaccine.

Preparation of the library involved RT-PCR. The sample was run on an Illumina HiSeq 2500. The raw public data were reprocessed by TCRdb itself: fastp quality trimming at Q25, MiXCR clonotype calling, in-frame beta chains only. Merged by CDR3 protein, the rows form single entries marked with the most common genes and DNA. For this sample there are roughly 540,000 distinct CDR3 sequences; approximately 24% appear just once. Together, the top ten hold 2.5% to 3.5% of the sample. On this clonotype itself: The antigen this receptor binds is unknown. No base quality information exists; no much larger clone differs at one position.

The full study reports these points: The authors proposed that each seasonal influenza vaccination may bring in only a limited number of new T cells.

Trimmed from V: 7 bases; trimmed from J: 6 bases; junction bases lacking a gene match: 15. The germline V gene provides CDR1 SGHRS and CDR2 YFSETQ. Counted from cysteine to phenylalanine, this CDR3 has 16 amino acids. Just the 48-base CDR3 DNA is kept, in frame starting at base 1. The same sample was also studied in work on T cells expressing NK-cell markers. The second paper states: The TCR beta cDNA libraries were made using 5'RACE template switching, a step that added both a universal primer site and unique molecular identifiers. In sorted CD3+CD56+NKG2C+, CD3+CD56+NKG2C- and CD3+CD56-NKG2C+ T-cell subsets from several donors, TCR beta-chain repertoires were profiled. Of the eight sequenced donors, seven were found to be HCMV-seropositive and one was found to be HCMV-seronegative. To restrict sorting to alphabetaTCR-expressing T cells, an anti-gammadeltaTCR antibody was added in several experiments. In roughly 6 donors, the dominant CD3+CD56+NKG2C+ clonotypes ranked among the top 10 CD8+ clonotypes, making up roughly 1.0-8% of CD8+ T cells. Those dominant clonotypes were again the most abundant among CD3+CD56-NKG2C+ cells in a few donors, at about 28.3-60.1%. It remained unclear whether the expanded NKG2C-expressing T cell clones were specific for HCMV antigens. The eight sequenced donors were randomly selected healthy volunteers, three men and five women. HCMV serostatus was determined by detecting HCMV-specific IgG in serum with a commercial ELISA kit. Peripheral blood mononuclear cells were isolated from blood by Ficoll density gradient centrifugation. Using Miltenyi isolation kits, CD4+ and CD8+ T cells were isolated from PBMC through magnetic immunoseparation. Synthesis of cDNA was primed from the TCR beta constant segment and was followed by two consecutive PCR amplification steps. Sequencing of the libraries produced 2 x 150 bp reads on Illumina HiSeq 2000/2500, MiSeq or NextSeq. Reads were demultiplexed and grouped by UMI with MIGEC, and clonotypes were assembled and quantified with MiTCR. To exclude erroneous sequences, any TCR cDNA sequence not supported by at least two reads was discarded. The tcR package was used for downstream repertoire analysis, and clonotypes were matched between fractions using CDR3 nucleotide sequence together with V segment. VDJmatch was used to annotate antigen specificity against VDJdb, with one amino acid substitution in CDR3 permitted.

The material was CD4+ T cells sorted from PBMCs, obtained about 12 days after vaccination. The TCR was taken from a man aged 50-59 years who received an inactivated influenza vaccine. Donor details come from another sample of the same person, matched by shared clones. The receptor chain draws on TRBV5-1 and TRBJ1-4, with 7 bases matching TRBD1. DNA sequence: TGCGCCAGCTCGAGCACCGGGACAGCTGGCGATGAAAAACTGTTTTTT. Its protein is CASSSTGTAGDEKLFF.